A single sample is the source of the 14 T cell receptor beta chains below, sequenced in a study of CD8 T cells in ankylosing spondylitis (dated by TCRdb to 2017 to 2019). Overall results and qualifications from the work: A TCR beta motif of 7 or 8 highly homologous amino acid variants appeared characteristic of blood from ankylosing spondylitis patients.

These receptors are not linked to any known antigen. Library preparation used 5' RACE. The sequencer listed for this sample is Illumina HiSeq 2500. In-frame beta chains were kept once TCRdb had trimmed the public reads at Q25 with fastp and called clones with MiXCR. CDR3 protein duplicates are merged, each entry listing the most common genes and DNA. Counted in this sample were a few hundred thousand distinct CDR3 sequences; more than 5.5% of them appeared once. The top ten clones comprise approximately 14% of the sample. Sequencing input: blood, either unsorted or a sorted T cell fraction (not recorded which). These receptors originate from a male donor with ankylosing spondylitis.

This clonotype was seen repeatedly, ten times or more. This rearrangement joins TRBV7-8 to TRBJ2-5, with TRBD2 identical over 15 bases. Germline-derived CDR1 and CDR2 are SGHVS and FQNEAQ. The V and J ends lost 6 bases and 1 base, in that order; junction bases with no gene match: 6. This CDR3 region has 17 residues. CDR3 DNA sequence: TGTGCCAGCAGACGGACTAGCGGGAGGGCGGCCCAAGAGACCCAGTACTTC. It specifies CASRRTSGRAAQETQYF.

This clonotype was observed many times. The chain couples TRBV12-3 or TRBV12-4 to TRBJ1-6; D unresolved. This CDR3 has 12 amino acids. Trimming shortened V by 9 bases and J by 7 bases, and 10 bases separated the two germline ends. The CDR3 reads CASFSGNSPLHF. The CDR3 DNA is TGTGCCAGTTTTTCTGGCAATTCACCCCTCCACTTT.

This clonotype was counted between two and nine times. The chain uses TRBV6-6 and TRBJ1-2; TRBD1 matches 8 bases. The V and J ends lost 4 bases and 8 bases, in that order; junction bases with no gene match: 6. Germline V lookup: CDR1 MNHNY, CDR2 SVGAGI (reference sequence). The CDR3 is made up of 13 amino acids. CDR3 nucleotides: TGTGCCAGCAGTTTTCCCAGGGACAGGGGCTACACCTTC. This encodes CASSFPRDRGYTF.

At least ten counts were recorded for this clonotype. The CDR3 region is CASSLVAGPKSYEQYF. In DNA form, the CDR3 reads TGTGCCAGCAGCTTAGTGGCGGGACCTAAGTCCTACGAGCAGTACTTC. This chain links TRBV7-2 with TRBJ2-7; weak D call: TRBD2 (6 bases). The V gene's germline CDR1 is SGHTA and CDR2 FQGNSA. CDR3 length: 16 amino acids. Between the trimmed V and J ends, which lost 1 base and 1 base, there was a span of 14 bases. Variable domain in full (rest from reference TRBV7-2 and TRBJ2-7): GAGVSQSPSNKVTEKGKDVELRCDPISGHTALYWYRQSLGQGLEFLIYFQGNSAPDKSGLPSDRFSAERTGGSVSTLTIQRTQQEDSAVYLCASSLVAGPKSYEQYFGPGTRLTVT.

This clonotype was seen ten or more times. The rearrangement uses TRBV27 and TRBJ2-2, with D maybe TRBD1 (6 bases). With 3 bases removed from V and 1 base from J, the gap between germline ends came to 9 bases. CDR1 and CDR2 (germline): MNHEY, SMNVEV (reference sequence). This CDR3 comprises 15 residues. This chain's CDR3 is CASSLARGNTGELFF. CDR3 bases: TGTGCCAGCAGTTTGGCCAGGGGGAACACCGGGGAGCTGTTTTTT.

This clonotype was counted at least ten times. In DNA, the CDR3 is TGTGCCAGCAGCTTAGGGAGGGTCGAGCAGTTCTTC. It codes for CASSLGRVEQFF. The rearrangement links TRBV7-8 to TRBJ2-1, with D maybe TRBD2 (6 bases). The germline gives CDR1 SGHVS, CDR2 FQNEAQ. The ends were cut back, 1 base at V and 10 bases at J, with 8 bases in the middle. CDR3 length: 12 amino acids.

This clonotype has just a few counts. The rearrangement links TRBV6-5 to TRBJ2-3; 10 bases are shared with TRBD2. Germline V gene sequence: CDR1 MNHEY, CDR2 SVGAGI. V lost 2 bases to trimming and J lost 4 bases; unmatched junction nucleotides: 3. This CDR3 comprises 15 residues. The CDR3 DNA is TGTGCCAGCAGTTACCTAGCGGGAGTCGCAGATACGCAGTATTTT. It is translated as CASSYLAGVADTQYF.

V gene TRBV12-3 or TRBV12-4 combines with J gene TRBJ1-5; TRBD1 agrees at 9 bases. J was trimmed by 4 bases and V by 4 bases; bases with no gene match: 2. The CDR3 loop spans 14 amino acids. CDR3 DNA sequence: TGTGCCAGCAGTTATGGGACAGGGAATCAGCCCCAGCATTTT. It encodes CASSYGTGNQPQHF.

In its sample, this clonotype was seen many times. The rearrangement links TRBV5-1 to TRBJ2-7, with 10 nucleotides matching TRBD1. Germline assignment: CDR1 SGHRS and CDR2 YFSETQ. V was pared by 2 bases and J by 2 bases, with 4 bases of the junction left unmatched. The CDR3 loop spans 15 amino acids. CDR3 amino acids: CASSFRDRGAYEQYF. CDR3 DNA: TGCGCCAGCAGCTTCCGGGACAGGGGAGCCTACGAGCAGTACTTC. Together with reference TRBV5-1 and TRBJ2-7, the CDR3 gives the full variable domain: KAGVTQTPRYLIKTRGQQVTLSCSPISGHRSVSWYQQTPGQGLQFLFEYFSETQRNKGNFPGRFSGRQFSNSRSEMNVSTLELGDSALYLCASSFRDRGAYEQYFGPGTRLTVT.

Many counts were recorded for this clonotype. The rearrangement uses TRBV9 and TRBJ2-7; D may be TRBD1 or TRBD2 (6 bases each). Germline V gives CDR1 SGDLS, CDR2 YYNGEE. The CDR3 spans 17 residues. V shed 0 bases and J shed 5 bases, with 21 bases lying between them. The CDR3 region is CASSVAPGQGRRNEQYF. The CDR3 nucleotides read TGTGCCAGCAGCGTAGCTCCCGGGCAGGGGAGGAGGAACGAGCAGTACTTC. Supplemented by reference TRBV9 and TRBJ2-7, the full variable domain reads DSGVTQTPKHLITATGQRVTLRCSPRSGDLSVYWYQQSLDQGLQFLIQYYNGEERAKGNILERFSAQQFPDLHSELNLSSLELGDSALYFCASSVAPGQGRRNEQYFGPGTRLTVT.

This clonotype was counted only a few times. The V gene is TRBV7-8, the J gene TRBJ2-5; TRBD2 might be the D (6 bases). CDR3 length: 14 residues. Trimming took off 4 bases at V and 9 bases at J, with 18 bases between the two ends. Germline CDR1 reads SGHVS; CDR2 reads FQNEAQ. As DNA, the CDR3 is TGTGCCAGCAGCTATCTCCCGGTGGGGGAGGCCCAGTACTTC. As protein: CASSYLPVGEAQYF.

This clonotype was recorded at least ten times. The chain employs TRBV16 and TRBJ1-2; 7 bases line up with TRBD1. The CDR3 spans 15 residues. Germline V CDR1 and CDR2: KGHSY, FQNENV. V gave up 4 bases and J gave up 0 bases; unmatched junction bases: 5. CDR3 loop: CASSRVDRTNYGYTF. In DNA form, the CDR3 reads TGTGCCAGCAGCCGAGTGGACAGGACTAACTATGGCTACACCTTC.

At least ten counts were recorded for this clonotype. The chain uses TRBV12-3 or TRBV12-4 and TRBJ2-1; tentative D call: TRBD1 (5 bases). Trimming removed 6 bases from V and 9 bases from J, with 9 bases in between. The CDR3 is 11 residues long. CDR3 DNA: TGTGCCAGCAGCTCAGGGATTGAGCAGTTCTTC. This codes for CASSSGIEQFF.

Ten or more counts support this clonotype. The chain links TRBV11-2 to TRBJ2-2; 9 bases are a match to TRBD1. The CDR3 consists of 20 residues. CDR1 is SGHAT, CDR2 FQNNGV, per germline. The V segment lost 6 bases and the J segment 4 bases; nucleotides outside the gene matches: 21. The DNA of the CDR3 is TGTGCCAGCAGACGCGGCCGCACAGGGGGCTTTAAGATTATCACCGGGGAGCTGTTTTTT. Protein: CASRRGRTGGFKIITGELFF.